This section outlines one T cell receptor beta chain sequence together with its context. This specimen belongs to a study of OX40 agonist ivuxolimab in advanced cancers. This CDR3 region has 13 residues. Germline V gives CDR1 SGHDN, CDR2 FVKESK. Deletions cut 4 bases from V and 9 bases from J, with 13 bases between. Assay: immunoSEQ multiplex PCR; the TCRdb copy retains only in-frame clones and omits some. This table has approximately 67,000 clones, 70% to 90% appearing once. The source of this sequence is an adult with an advanced solid tumor such as melanoma, head and neck, liver or kidney cancer. The sequenced sample was CD4+ or CD8+ T cells sorted from blood, obtained in a trial of the OX40 agonist ivuxolimab. The rearrangement joins TRBV14 to TRBJ2-1; no definite D call. The CDR3 sequence: CASSPSPSGEQFF. The DNA of the CDR3 is TGTGCCAGCAGCCCCTCGCCTTCTGGTGAGCAGTTCTTC.